This T cell receptor (beta chain) is drawn from a study of blood T cell repertoires in COVID-19. On the study more broadly: Samples representing acute and convalescent COVID-19 were sourced from the United States, Italy and Spain. Sources were T cells, B-cell-depleted T cells, or PBMCs; the material itself was cDNA or gDNA.

This CDR3 is 14 amino acids long. Germline V CDR1 and CDR2: LGHNA, YSLEER. Trimming left V 1 base short and J 5 bases short, with 11 bases between. In the source study's methods: Amplification with reference gene primers provided the estimates of nucleated cell counts. Produced via immunoSEQ multiplex PCR; TCRdb's table is partial and in-frame only. V, J and clone size are taken as reported in that table, and D and trimming were inferred from the DNA itself. The sample lists 95,000 to 150,000 clones; more than 75% were seen once. The sequenced material came from peripheral blood. The chain carries TRBV4-3 and TRBJ2-5; D may be TRBD2 (6 bases). The receptor was derived from a woman aged 45 to 65 with acute or convalescent COVID-19. CDR3 bases: TGCGCCAGCAGCCAAGTGACGGGAGCTGAGACCCAGTACTTC. This gives the protein CASSQVTGAETQYF.